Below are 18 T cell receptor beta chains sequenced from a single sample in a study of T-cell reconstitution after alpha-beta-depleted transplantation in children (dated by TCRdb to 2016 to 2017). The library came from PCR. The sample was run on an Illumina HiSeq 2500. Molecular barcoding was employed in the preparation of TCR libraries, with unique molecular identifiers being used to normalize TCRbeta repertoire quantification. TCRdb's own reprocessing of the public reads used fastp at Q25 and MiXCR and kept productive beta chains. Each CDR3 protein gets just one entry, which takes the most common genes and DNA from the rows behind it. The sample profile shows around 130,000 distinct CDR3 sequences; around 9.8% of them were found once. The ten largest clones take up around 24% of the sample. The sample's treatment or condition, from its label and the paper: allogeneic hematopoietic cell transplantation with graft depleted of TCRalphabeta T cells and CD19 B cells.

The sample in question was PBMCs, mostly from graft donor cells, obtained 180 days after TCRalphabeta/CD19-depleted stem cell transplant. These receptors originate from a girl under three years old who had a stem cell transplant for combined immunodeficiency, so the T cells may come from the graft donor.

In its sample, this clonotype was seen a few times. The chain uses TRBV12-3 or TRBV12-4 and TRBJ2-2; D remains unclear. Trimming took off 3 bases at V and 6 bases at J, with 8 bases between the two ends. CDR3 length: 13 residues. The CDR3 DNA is TGTGCCAGCAGTTTTAGCCCCGCCGGGGAGCTGTTTTTT. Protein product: CASSFSPAGELFF.

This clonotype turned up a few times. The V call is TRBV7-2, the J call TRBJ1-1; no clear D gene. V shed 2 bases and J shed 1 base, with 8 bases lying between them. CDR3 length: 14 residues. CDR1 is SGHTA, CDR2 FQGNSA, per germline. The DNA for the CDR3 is TGTGCCAGCAGCTTAATGGAGGGGAACACTGAAGCTTTCTTT. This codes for CASSLMEGNTEAFF.

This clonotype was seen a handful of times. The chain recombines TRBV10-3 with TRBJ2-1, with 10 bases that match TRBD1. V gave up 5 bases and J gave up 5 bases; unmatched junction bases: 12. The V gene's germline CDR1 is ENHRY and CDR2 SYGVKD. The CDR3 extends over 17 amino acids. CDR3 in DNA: TGTGCCATCAGTAGCGGGACAGGGGCCAGTTCTAACAATGAGCAGTTCTTC. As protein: CAISSGTGASSNNEQFF.

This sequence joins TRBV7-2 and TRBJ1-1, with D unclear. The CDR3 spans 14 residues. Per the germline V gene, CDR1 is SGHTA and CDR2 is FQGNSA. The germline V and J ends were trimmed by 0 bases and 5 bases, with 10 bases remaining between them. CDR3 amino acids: CASSLAPEGTEAFF. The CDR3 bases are TGTGCCAGCAGCTTAGCCCCTGAGGGTACTGAAGCTTTCTTT. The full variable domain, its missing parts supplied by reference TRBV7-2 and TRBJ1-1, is GAGVSQSPSNKVTEKGKDVELRCDPISGHTALYWYRQSLGQGLEFLIYFQGNSAPDKSGLPSDRFSAERTGGSVSTLTIQRTQQEDSAVYLCASSLAPEGTEAFFGQGTRLTVV.

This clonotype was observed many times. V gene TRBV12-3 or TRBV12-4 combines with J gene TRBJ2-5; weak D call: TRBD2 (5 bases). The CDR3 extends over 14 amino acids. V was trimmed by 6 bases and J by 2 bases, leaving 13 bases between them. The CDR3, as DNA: TGTGCCAGCAGCCCTAGGACGGGACAAGAGACCCAGTACTTC. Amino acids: CASSPRTGQETQYF.

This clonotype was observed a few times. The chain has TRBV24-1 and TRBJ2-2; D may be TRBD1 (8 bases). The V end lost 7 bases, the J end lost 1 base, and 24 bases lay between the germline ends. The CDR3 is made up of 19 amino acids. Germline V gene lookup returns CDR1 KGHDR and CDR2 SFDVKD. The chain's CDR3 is CATRDRVRAGAKNTGELFF. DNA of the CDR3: TGTGCCACCAGGGACAGGGTAAGGGCGGGAGCCAAGAACACCGGGGAGCTGTTTTTT.

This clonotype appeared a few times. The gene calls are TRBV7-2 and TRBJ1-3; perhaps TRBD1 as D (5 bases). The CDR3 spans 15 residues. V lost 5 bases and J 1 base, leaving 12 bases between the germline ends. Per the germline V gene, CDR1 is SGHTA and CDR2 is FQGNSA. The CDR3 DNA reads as TGTGCCAGCAGCCGCCGCAGGGAATCTGGAAACACCATATATTTT. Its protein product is CASSRRRESGNTIYF.

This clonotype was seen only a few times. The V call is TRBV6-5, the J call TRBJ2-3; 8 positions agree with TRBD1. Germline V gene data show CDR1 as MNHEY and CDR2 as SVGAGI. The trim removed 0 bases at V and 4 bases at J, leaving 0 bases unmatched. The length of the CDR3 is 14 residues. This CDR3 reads CASSYSTGADTQYF. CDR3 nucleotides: TGTGCCAGCAGTTACTCGACAGGGGCAGATACGCAGTATTTT.

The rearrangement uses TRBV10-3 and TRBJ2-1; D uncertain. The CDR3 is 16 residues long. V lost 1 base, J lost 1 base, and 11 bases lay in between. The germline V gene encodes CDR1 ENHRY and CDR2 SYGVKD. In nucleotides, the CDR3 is TGTGCCATCAGTGAGTTCTTAGCCGAATCCTACAATGAGCAGTTCTTC. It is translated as CAISEFLAESYNEQFF.

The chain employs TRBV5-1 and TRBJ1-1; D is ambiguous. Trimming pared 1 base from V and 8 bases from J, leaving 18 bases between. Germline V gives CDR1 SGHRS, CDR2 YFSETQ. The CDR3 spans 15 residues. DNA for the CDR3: TGCGCCAGCAGCTTGAATGGCGCAGGCTCCCAAGAAGCTTTCTTT. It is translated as CASSLNGAGSQEAFF. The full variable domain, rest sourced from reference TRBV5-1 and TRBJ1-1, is KAGVTQTPRYLIKTRGQQVTLSCSPISGHRSVSWYQQTPGQGLQFLFEYFSETQRNKGNFPGRFSGRQFSNSRSEMNVSTLELGDSALYLCASSLNGAGSQEAFFGQGTRLTVV.

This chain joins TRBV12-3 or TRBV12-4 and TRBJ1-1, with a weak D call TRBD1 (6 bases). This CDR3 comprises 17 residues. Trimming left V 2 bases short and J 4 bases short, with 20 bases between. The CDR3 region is CASSLRGGDLGSTEAFF. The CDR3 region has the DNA TGTGCCAGCAGTTTAAGGGGGGGAGATCTGGGCAGCACTGAAGCTTTCTTT.

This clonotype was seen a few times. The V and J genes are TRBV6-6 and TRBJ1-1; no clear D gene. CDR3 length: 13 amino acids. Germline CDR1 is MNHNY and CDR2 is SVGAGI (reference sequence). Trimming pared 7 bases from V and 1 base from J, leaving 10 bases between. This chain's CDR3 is CASNLYGNTEAFF. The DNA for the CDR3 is TGTGCCAGCAACTTATATGGGAACACTGAAGCTTTCTTT.

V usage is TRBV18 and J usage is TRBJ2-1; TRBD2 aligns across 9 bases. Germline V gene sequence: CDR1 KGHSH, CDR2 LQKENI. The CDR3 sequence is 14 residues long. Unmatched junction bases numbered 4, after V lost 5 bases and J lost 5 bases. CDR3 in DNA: TGTGCCAGCTCATTGACTAGCGGACACAATGAGCAGTTCTTC. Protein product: CASSLTSGHNEQFF.

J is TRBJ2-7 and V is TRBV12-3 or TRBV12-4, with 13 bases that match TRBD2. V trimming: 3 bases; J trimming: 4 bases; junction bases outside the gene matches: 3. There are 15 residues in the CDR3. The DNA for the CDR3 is TGTGCCAGCAGTTTGGGACTAGCGGGACGGTACGAGCAGTACTTC. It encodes CASSLGLAGRYEQYF.

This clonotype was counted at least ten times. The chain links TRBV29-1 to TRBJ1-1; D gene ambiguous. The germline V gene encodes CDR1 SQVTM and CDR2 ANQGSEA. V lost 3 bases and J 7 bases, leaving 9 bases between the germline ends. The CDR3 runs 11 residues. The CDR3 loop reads CSVDPGFEAFF. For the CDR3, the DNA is TGCAGCGTTGATCCCGGGTTTGAAGCTTTCTTT.

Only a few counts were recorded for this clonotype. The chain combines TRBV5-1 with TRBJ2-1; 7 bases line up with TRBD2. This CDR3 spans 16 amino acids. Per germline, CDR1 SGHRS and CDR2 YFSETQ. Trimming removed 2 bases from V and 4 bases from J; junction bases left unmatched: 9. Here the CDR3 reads CASSLRLANPYNEQFF. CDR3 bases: TGCGCCAGCAGCTTAAGACTAGCCAACCCATACAATGAGCAGTTCTTC.

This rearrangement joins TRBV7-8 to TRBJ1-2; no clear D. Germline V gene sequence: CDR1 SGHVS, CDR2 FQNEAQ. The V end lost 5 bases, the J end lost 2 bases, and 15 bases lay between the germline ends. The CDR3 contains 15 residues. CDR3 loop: CASSPYRLGNYGYTF. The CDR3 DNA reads TGTGCCAGCAGCCCATATCGGCTAGGGAACTATGGCTACACCTTC.

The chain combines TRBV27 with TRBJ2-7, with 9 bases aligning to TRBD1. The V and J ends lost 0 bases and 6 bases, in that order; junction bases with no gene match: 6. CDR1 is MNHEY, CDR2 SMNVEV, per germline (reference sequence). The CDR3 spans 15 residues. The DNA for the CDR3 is TGTGCCAGCAGTTTATCGAACAGGGGGCCTTTCGAGCAGTACTTC. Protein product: CASSLSNRGPFEQYF.